A single sample is the source of the 21 T cell receptor beta chains below, sequenced in a study of control samples from healthy donors and cancer patients. Assay: immunoSEQ multiplex PCR; the TCRdb copy retains only in-frame clones and omits some. The sample includes about 150,000 clones, about 90% seen only once; the top ten take 0.68%. Sample: blood. The receptor source for this set is a woman aged 25 to 39 in good health.

CDR3 sequence (DNA): TGTGCCAGCAGCTTGGTACCCATCTCTGGGGCCAACGTCCTGACTTTC. The encoded protein is CASSLVPISGANVLTF. The chain employs TRBV5-6 and TRBJ2-6; D not certain. CDR3 size: 16 residues. V lost 0 bases and J lost 0, with 7 bases in between. The germline gives CDR1 SGHDT, CDR2 YYEEEE. Full variable domain (rest looked up from reference TRBV5-6 and TRBJ2-6): DAGVTQSPTHLIKTRGQQVTLRCSPKSGHDTVSWYQQALGQGPQFIFQYYEEEERQRGNFPDRFSGHQFPNYSSELNVNALLLGDSALYLCASSLVPISGANVLTFGAGSRLTVL.

This clone appeared a single time. The CDR3 region has the DNA TGTGCCACCAGCAGAGGATTGGGACAGCTCTCTGGGGCCAACGTCCTGACTTTC. This gives the protein CATSRGLGQLSGANVLTF. The chain combines TRBV15 with TRBJ2-6; 7 nucleotides align to TRBD1. The length of the CDR3 is 18 residues. CDR1 LNHNV and CDR2 YYDKDF come from the germline V gene (reference sequence). With 1 base clipped from V and 0 bases from J, the junction kept 6 bases outside the gene matches.

The J gene is TRBJ1-5, the V gene TRBV19; D gene unclear. The CDR3 extends over 13 amino acids. Germline V gene sequence: CDR1 LNHDA, CDR2 SQIVND (reference sequence). V lost 9 bases, J lost 2 bases, and 11 bases lay in between. The CDR3 DNA reads TGTGCCAGCGGGATGACGGGCAATCAGCCCCAGCATTTT. Residues: CASGMTGNQPQHF.

The CDR3 here is CASSLAGSGELFF. In DNA form, the CDR3 reads TGTGCCAGCAGTTTAGCGGGATCCGGGGAGCTGTTTTTT. This chain joins TRBV12-3 or TRBV12-4 and TRBJ2-2; D is unclear. The V end was cut by 0 bases, the J end by 6 bases, with 5 bases between. The CDR3 is 13 residues long.

The chain links TRBV28 to TRBJ1-1; maybe TRBD1 (5 bases). V dropped 3 bases and J dropped 4 bases, with 21 bases sitting between them. Germline V CDR1 and CDR2: MDHEN, SYDVKM. The CDR3 has 17 amino acids. The CDR3 spells CASSFVLRVGQGTEAFF. In nucleotides, the CDR3 is TGTGCCAGCAGTTTTGTTCTTAGGGTGGGGCAGGGCACTGAAGCTTTCTTT.

V and J are TRBV29-1 and TRBJ1-2; no reliable D call. Germline V gene sequence: CDR1 SQVTM, CDR2 ANQGSEA. V was cut by 2 bases and J by 8 bases, with 12 bases left in between. The CDR3 covers 12 residues. CDR3 nucleotide sequence: TGCAGCGTTGAATTGGACCAAGGGGGCTACACCTTC. Its protein product is CSVELDQGGYTF.

This chain connects TRBV3-1 (or the pseudogene TRBV3-2) to TRBJ2-7, with D possibly TRBD2 on 6 matching bases. Looked up from germline, CDR1 is LGHDT and CDR2 is YNNKEL (reference sequence). Trimming removed 1 base at V and 0 bases at J, with 16 bases between. CDR3 length: 17 amino acids. The CDR3: CASSQVYGGPPSYEQYF. The DNA of the CDR3 is TGTGCCAGCAGCCAAGTATACGGGGGACCGCCCTCCTACGAGCAGTACTTC.

This sequence joins TRBV19 and TRBJ1-5; 8 positions agree with TRBD1. The ends lost 6 bases at V and 7 bases at J; junction bases unmatched: 8. Germline loops: CDR1 LNHDA, CDR2 SQIVND (reference sequence). This CDR3 spans 14 amino acids. Here the CDR3 DNA reads TGTGCCAGTAGCCAGGACAGGGAGTGGCAGCCCCAGCATTTT. Translated: CASSQDREWQPQHF. Looking up the rest from reference TRBV19 and TRBJ1-5 gives the full variable domain: DGGITQSPKYLFRKEGQNVTLSCEQNLNHDAMYWYRQDPGQGLRLIYYSQIVNDFQKGDIAEGYSVSREKKESFPLTVTSAQKNPTAFYLCASSQDREWQPQHFGDGTRLSIL.

This sequence joins TRBV11-2 and TRBJ2-7; D might be TRBD2 (6 bases). CDR3 size: 16 residues. Germline lookup yields CDR1 SGHAT and CDR2 FQNNGV. Trimming removed 3 bases from V and 0 bases from J, with 15 bases in between. The CDR3 DNA reads as TGTGCCAGCAGCTTTTACGTCGGGGGTCCCTCCTACGAGCAGTACTTC. Its translation is CASSFYVGGPSYEQYF. Complete variable domain (other parts from reference TRBV11-2 and TRBJ2-7): EAGVAQSPRYKIIEKRQSVAFWCNPISGHATLYWYQQILGQGPKLLIQFQNNGVVDDSQLPKDRFSAERLKGVDSTLKIQPAKLEDSAVYLCASSFYVGGPSYEQYFGPGTRLTVT.

The chain links TRBV28 to TRBJ2-5, with TRBD1 as a possible D gene (5 bases). Germline V gene data show CDR1 as MDHEN and CDR2 as SYDVKM. This CDR3 is 13 amino acids long. Trimming shortened V by 5 bases and J by 4 bases, and 11 bases separated the two germline ends. DNA of the CDR3: TGTGCCAGCAGTCTTGACAGAGGAGAGACCCAGTACTTC. Encoded protein: CASSLDRGETQYF.

The chain has TRBV29-1 and TRBJ2-2, with 7 nucleotides matching TRBD1. The germline CDR1 and CDR2 sequences are SQVTM and ANQGSEA. The CDR3 length is 15 residues. V shed 4 bases, J shed 6 bases, and the junction held 11 bases outside the gene matches. CDR3 protein: CSVGGGRGRAGELFF. In DNA form, the CDR3 reads TGCAGCGTTGGAGGAGGTAGGGGGCGCGCCGGGGAGCTGTTTTTT.

V is TRBV3-1 (or the pseudogene TRBV3-2) and J is TRBJ2-1; 10 bases agree with TRBD2. J lost 9 bases, V lost 5 bases, and 10 bases had no gene match. Germline assignment: CDR1 LGHDT and CDR2 YNNKEL (reference sequence). This CDR3 comprises 15 residues. This CDR3 is CASSETSGPLGEQFF. As DNA, the CDR3 is TGTGCCAGCAGCGAGACTAGCGGGCCCCTGGGTGAGCAGTTCTTC.

A few counts support this clone. The chain joins TRBV4-2 to TRBJ1-2; TRBD1 matches 9 bases. CDR1 LGHNA and CDR2 YNFKEQ come from the germline V gene. J lost 6 bases, V lost 6 bases, and 11 bases had no gene match. This CDR3 is 15 amino acids long. CDR3 residues: CASRHPTGGGNGYTF. CDR3 DNA: TGTGCCAGCAGACACCCGACAGGGGGGGGGAATGGCTACACCTTC.

The gene calls are TRBV5-6 and TRBJ2-1; 9 nucleotides line up with TRBD1. This CDR3 has 17 residues. V was pared by 0 bases and J by 6 bases, with 10 bases of the junction left unmatched. Germline loops: CDR1 SGHDT, CDR2 YYEEEE. The CDR3 DNA is TGTGCCAGCAGCTTGGGACCCGGGACAGGGTTTTCCAATGAGCAGTTCTTC. Translation gives CASSLGPGTGFSNEQFF.

The genes are TRBV19 and TRBJ1-1, with 8 bases matching TRBD1. V lost 9 bases to trimming and J lost 4 bases; unmatched junction nucleotides: 7. Germline CDR1 is LNHDA and CDR2 is SQIVND (reference sequence). There are 13 residues in the CDR3. The CDR3 DNA follows: TGTGCCAGCCTACCACAGGGGGGCACTGAAGCTTTCTTT. Translation gives CASLPQGGTEAFF.

The J gene is TRBJ1-5, the V gene TRBV6-6; no reliable D call. Germline values: CDR1 MNHNY, CDR2 SVGAGI (reference sequence). Trimming left V 6 bases short and J 6 bases short, with 9 bases between. The CDR3 contains 12 residues. CDR3 nucleotide sequence: TGTGCCAGCAGACCCTGGGGTCAGCCCCAGCATTTT. Its translation: CASRPWGQPQHF.

This clone was counted between two and nine times. The CDR3 DNA reads TGTGCCAGCGTCAAAATCAGGGGTCTGAAAAACACTGAAGCTTTCTTT. Translated: CASVKIRGLKNTEAFF. This chain joins TRBV28 and TRBJ1-1; the D gene is possibly TRBD1 (6 bases). The CDR3 is 16 residues long. Germline V CDR1 and CDR2: MDHEN, SYDVKM. The ends were cut back, 8 bases at V and 2 bases at J, with 21 bases in the middle.

The chain is built from TRBV2 and TRBJ2-1; no clear D. The germline gives CDR1 SNHLY, CDR2 FYNNEI. V dropped 6 bases and J dropped 5 bases, with 11 bases sitting between them. This CDR3 region has 13 residues. The chain's CDR3 is CASSPVFDNEQFF. CDR3 DNA: TGTGCCAGCAGCCCGGTATTTGACAATGAGCAGTTCTTC.

CDR3 sequence reads: CASSSPYYPGNQPQHF. The DNA of the CDR3 is TGTGCCAGCAGTTCCCCCTACTATCCAGGCAATCAGCCCCAGCATTTT. V gene TRBV6-6 combines with J gene TRBJ1-5; D gene ambiguous. The CDR3 is 16 amino acids. CDR1 and CDR2 (germline): MNHNY, SVGAGI (reference sequence). The germline V and J ends were trimmed by 4 bases and 2 bases, with 15 bases remaining between them.

V is TRBV6-5 and J is TRBJ1-5; D is ambiguous. This CDR3 has 13 amino acids. Germline CDR1 is MNHEY and CDR2 is SVGAGI. Trimming left V 8 bases short and J 7 bases short, with 15 bases between. The CDR3 region is CASALVEGQPQHF. In DNA, the CDR3 is TGTGCCAGCGCCTTAGTAGAGGGCCAGCCCCAGCATTTT.

The gene calls are TRBV5-5 and TRBJ2-3, with 9 positions matching TRBD1. V trimming: 0 bases; J trimming: 4 bases; junction bases outside the gene matches: 9. The length of the CDR3 is 17 residues. In germline, CDR1 is SGHKS, CDR2 YYEKEE (reference sequence). DNA for the CDR3: TGTGCCAGCAGCTTGGAGATTAGGACAGGGGTATCAGATACGCAGTATTTT. This gives the protein CASSLEIRTGVSDTQYF.